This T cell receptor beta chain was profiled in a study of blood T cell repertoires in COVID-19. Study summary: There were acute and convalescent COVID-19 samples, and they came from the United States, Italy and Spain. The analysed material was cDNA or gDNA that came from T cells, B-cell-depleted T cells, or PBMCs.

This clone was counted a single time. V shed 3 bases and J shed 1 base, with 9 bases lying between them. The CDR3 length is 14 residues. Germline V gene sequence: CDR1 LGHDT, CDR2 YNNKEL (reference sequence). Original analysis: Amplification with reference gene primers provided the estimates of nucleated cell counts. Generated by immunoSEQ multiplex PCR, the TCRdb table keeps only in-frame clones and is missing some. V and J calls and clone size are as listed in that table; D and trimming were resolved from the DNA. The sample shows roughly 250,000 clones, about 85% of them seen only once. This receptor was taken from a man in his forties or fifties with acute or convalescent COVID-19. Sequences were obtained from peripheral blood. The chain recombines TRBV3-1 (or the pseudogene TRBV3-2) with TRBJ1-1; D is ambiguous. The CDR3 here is CASSQRLGNTEAFF. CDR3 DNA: TGTGCCAGCAGCCAGCGACTGGGGAACACTGAAGCTTTCTTT.